Below are 27 T cell receptor beta chains sequenced from a single sample in a study of blood T cell repertoires in COVID-19. Libraries were prepared by immunoSEQ multiplex PCR; TCRdb keeps only in-frame clonotypes and omits some of them. The sample records around 370,000 clones, around 87% being singletons. The specimen was peripheral blood. The receptor source for this set is a woman aged 50 to 60 with COVID-19, enrolled during active disease.

The chain recombines TRBV5-1 with TRBJ2-3, with a weak D call TRBD2 (5 bases). Germline assignment: CDR1 SGHRS and CDR2 YFSETQ. V lost 5 bases to trimming and J lost 1 base, with 11 bases between them. CDR3 size: 14 residues. In DNA, the CDR3 is TGCGCCAGCAGTCGGGAAGGCGGCACAGATACGCAGTATTTT. This sequence encodes CASSREGGTDTQYF.

This chain connects TRBV7-9 to TRBJ1-1; D is unresolved. CDR3 size: 11 residues. CDR1 is SEHNR, CDR2 FQNEAQ, per germline (reference sequence). Trimming stripped 4 bases from V and 6 bases from J, with 6 bases between. CDR3: CASSSVAEAFF. Written as DNA, the CDR3 is TGTGCCAGCAGCTCCGTCGCTGAAGCTTTCTTT.

The V call is TRBV7-8, the J call TRBJ1-5; D is unclear. The CDR3 totals 12 residues. V lost 0 bases to trimming and J lost 9 bases, with 6 bases between them. Per the germline V gene, CDR1 is SGHVS and CDR2 is FQNEAQ. Here the CDR3 reads CASSLAGRPQHF. The CDR3 DNA reads as TGTGCCAGCAGCTTAGCAGGGAGGCCCCAGCATTTT.

The chain combines TRBV30 with TRBJ2-3; 9 nucleotides agree with TRBD2. The CDR3 spans 16 residues. Germline CDR1 GTSNPN, CDR2 SVGIG (reference sequence). V shed 0 bases and J 6 bases; nucleotides not matched to a gene: 10. In DNA form, the CDR3 reads TGTGCCTGGAGTGTCAGACTAGCGGTTATGGGGGATACGCAGTATTTT. This gives the protein CAWSVRLAVMGDTQYF.

This clone was detected a few times. The chain combines TRBV27 with TRBJ2-7; D is perhaps TRBD2 (5 bases). CDR3 length: 13 residues. Germline CDR1 reads MNHEY; CDR2 reads SMNVEV (reference sequence). V lost 3 bases to trimming and J lost 12 bases, with 18 bases between them. The CDR3 reads CASSFLRTYRGYF. For the CDR3, the DNA is TGTGCCAGCAGTTTCCTACGGACGTACCGGGGGTACTTC.

This clone was found once. J is TRBJ1-1 and V is TRBV6-5, with TRBD1 identical over 7 bases. Germline V gene sequence: CDR1 MNHEY, CDR2 SVGAGI. The CDR3 is 13 amino acids. The trim removed 7 bases at V and 4 bases at J, leaving 6 bases unmatched. For the CDR3, the DNA is TGTGCCAGCACCAGGGGGAGTAGCACTGAAGCTTTCTTT. Translation: CASTRGSSTEAFF.

The rearrangement links TRBV14 to TRBJ2-3; D possibly corresponds to TRBD2 (6 bases). The V gene lost 1 base and the J gene lost 2 bases, with 13 bases spanning the gap. Germline CDR1 is SGHDN and CDR2 is FVKESK. This CDR3 has 16 residues. CDR3 region: CASSQVGLAITDTQYF. The CDR3 DNA follows: TGTGCCAGCAGCCAAGTAGGGCTAGCGATCACAGATACGCAGTATTTT.

The rearrangement uses TRBV5-1 and TRBJ1-1; D remains unclear. The CDR3 is 15 residues long. Trimming shortened V by 0 bases and J by 3 bases, and 12 bases separated the two germline ends. Germline assignment: CDR1 SGHRS and CDR2 YFSETQ. In DNA form, the CDR3 reads TGCGCCAGCAGCTTGGTAGGCAGGCGGGACACTGAAGCTTTCTTT. This translates into CASSLVGRRDTEAFF.

The rearrangement joins TRBV5-1 to TRBJ2-3, with 7 nucleotides matching TRBD1. Per the germline V gene, CDR1 is SGHRS and CDR2 is YFSETQ. Losses at the gene ends were 4 bases for V and 1 base for J; bases not matched to a gene: 3. The CDR3 covers 14 residues. In nucleotides, the CDR3 is TGCGCCAGCAGCCCGGGACAGCGCACAGATACGCAGTATTTT. Translating it yields CASSPGQRTDTQYF.

V gene TRBV19 combines with J gene TRBJ1-3; D ambiguous. The V gene lost 2 bases and the J gene lost 2 bases, with 19 bases spanning the gap. Germline V gene sequence: CDR1 LNHDA, CDR2 SQIVND (reference sequence). The CDR3 contains 18 residues. CDR3 coding DNA: TGTGCCAGTAGTATAACGCAGGAGGCCCGATATACTGGAAACACCATATATTTT. Residues: CASSITQEARYTGNTIYF. Full variable domain (rest looked up from reference TRBV19 and TRBJ1-3): DGGITQSPKYLFRKEGQNVTLSCEQNLNHDAMYWYRQDPGQGLRLIYYSQIVNDFQKGDIAEGYSVSREKKESFPLTVTSAQKNPTAFYLCASSITQEARYTGNTIYFGEGSWLTVV.

This chain connects TRBV2 to TRBJ2-6; D ambiguous. The germline V and J ends were trimmed by 1 base and 0 bases, with 7 bases remaining between them. Germline assignment: CDR1 SNHLY and CDR2 FYNNEI. The CDR3 is made up of 16 amino acids. DNA of the CDR3: TGTGCCAGCAGTGAAGGTAGAATCTCTGGGGCCAACGTCCTGACTTTC. It encodes CASSEGRISGANVLTF.

This chain uses TRBV19 with TRBJ1-1; 12 nucleotides align to TRBD1. The CDR3 covers 15 residues. Trimming took 8 bases from V and 1 from J; bases not matched to a gene: 5. CDR1 and CDR2 from the germline V gene are LNHDA and SQIVND (reference sequence). Here the CDR3 reads CASFRDRGRNTEAFF. CDR3 coding DNA: TGTGCCAGTTTCCGGGACAGGGGGCGGAACACTGAAGCTTTCTTT.

The V gene is TRBV18, the J gene TRBJ1-2; D is undetermined. Germline values: CDR1 KGHSH, CDR2 LQKENI. Trimming removed 3 bases from V and 6 bases from J, with 14 bases in between. The CDR3 loop spans 14 amino acids. The CDR3 DNA reads TGTGCCAGCTCACCGTCTTCTCACGAGAATGGCTACACCTTC. Its translation: CASSPSSHENGYTF.

The chain recombines TRBV10-3 with TRBJ2-2; 11 bases agree with TRBD2. CDR3 length: 16 residues. V lost 6 bases, J lost 9 bases, and 12 bases stayed unmatched. The germline V gene has CDR1 ENHRY and CDR2 SYGVKD. The CDR3 is CAISNSGRAGKRELFF. CDR3 sequence (DNA): TGTGCCATCAGCAATAGCGGGAGGGCCGGTAAACGGGAGCTGTTTTTT.

The chain links TRBV18 to TRBJ1-5; weak D call: TRBD1 (6 bases). CDR1 and CDR2 (germline): KGHSH, LQKENI. V was pared by 4 bases and J by 0 bases, with 16 bases between. The CDR3 extends over 17 amino acids. The CDR3 loop reads CASSRLDRTYSNQPQHF. CDR3 DNA sequence: TGTGCCAGCTCACGCCTAGACAGGACTTATAGCAATCAGCCCCAGCATTTT.

The V call is TRBV19, the J call TRBJ2-3; D perhaps matches TRBD1 (8 bases). V lost 2 bases and J 1 base, leaving 34 bases between the germline ends. There are 23 residues in the CDR3. CDR1 and CDR2 from the germline V gene are LNHDA and SQIVND (reference sequence). The CDR3 DNA is TGTGCCAGTAGTATAAAGGACAGGGTAGTGGGTGCGGGAGATTGGTTGGGCACAGATACGCAGTATTTT. Encoded protein: CASSIKDRVVGAGDWLGTDTQYF. Full variable domain (outside the CDR3, taken from reference TRBV19 and TRBJ2-3): DGGITQSPKYLFRKEGQNVTLSCEQNLNHDAMYWYRQDPGQGLRLIYYSQIVNDFQKGDIAEGYSVSREKKESFPLTVTSAQKNPTAFYLCASSIKDRVVGAGDWLGTDTQYFGPGTRLTVL.

The chain has TRBV5-5 and TRBJ1-5, with TRBD1 as a possible D gene (5 bases). Trimming took off 1 base at V and 6 bases at J, with 17 bases between the two ends. The length of the CDR3 is 16 residues. From germline, CDR1 is SGHKS and CDR2 YYEKEE (reference sequence). This CDR3 reads CASSLIGQGFPQPQHF. The CDR3 nucleotides are TGTGCCAGCAGCTTGATAGGACAAGGGTTTCCTCAGCCCCAGCATTTT.

The rearrangement uses TRBV7-9 and TRBJ2-1; 11 bases agree with TRBD2. The CDR3 extends over 19 amino acids. The germline V gene has CDR1 SEHNR and CDR2 FQNEAQ (reference sequence). V gave up 0 bases and J gave up 2 bases; unmatched junction bases: 9. CDR3 sequence: CASSLARFATSGTYNEQFF. Here the CDR3 DNA reads TGTGCCAGCAGCTTAGCAAGATTCGCGACTAGCGGGACCTACAATGAGCAGTTCTTC. Full variable domain (remainder filled in from reference TRBV7-9 and TRBJ2-1): DTGVSQNPRHKITKRGQNVTFRCDPISEHNRLYWYRQTLGQGPEFLTYFQNEAQLEKSRLLSDRFSAERPKGSFSTLEIQRTEQGDSAMYLCASSLARFATSGTYNEQFFGPGTRLTVL.

The chain combines TRBV19 with TRBJ2-3, with D tentatively TRBD2 (5 bases). The CDR3 runs 14 residues. V lost 5 bases and J lost 2, with 11 bases in between. CDR1 LNHDA and CDR2 SQIVND come from the germline V gene (reference sequence). Written as DNA, the CDR3 is TGTGCCAGTAGTTTAGGACTTCTCACAGATACGCAGTATTTT. Amino acid sequence: CASSLGLLTDTQYF.

CDR3 residues: CASSEGWVTGGVYGYTF. The DNA of the CDR3 is TGTGCCAGCAGTGAAGGCTGGGTGACAGGGGGCGTCTATGGCTACACCTTC. The gene calls are TRBV6-1 and TRBJ1-2; 10 positions match TRBD1. The ends lost 1 base at V and 4 bases at J; junction bases unmatched: 9. There are 17 residues in the CDR3. Germline loops: CDR1 MNHNS, CDR2 SASEGT.

This chain connects TRBV4-1 to TRBJ2-1; 10 positions agree with TRBD2. Germline CDR1 reads MGHRA; CDR2 reads YSYEKL. V gave up 4 bases and J gave up 4 bases; unmatched junction bases: 7. The CDR3 length is 16 residues. CDR3 in DNA: TGCGCCAGCAGCCGGCAGACTAGCGGGCCTTACAATGAGCAGTTCTTC. It translates to CASSRQTSGPYNEQFF.

The J gene is TRBJ2-1, the V gene TRBV29-1; D not certain. V gave up 3 bases and J gave up 8 bases, with 14 bases separating them. The CDR3 contains 13 residues. Germline V gene data show CDR1 as SQVTM and CDR2 as ANQGSEA. CDR3 amino acids: CSVDSLQADEQFF. The CDR3 DNA follows: TGCAGCGTTGACTCTCTCCAAGCCGATGAGCAGTTCTTC.

CDR3 nucleotides: TGTGCCAGCTCACTGCCGCAATTGGGGCAGTACGAGCAGTACTTC. Its translation is CASSLPQLGQYEQYF. The chain employs TRBV18 and TRBJ2-7; TRBD1 is a possible D gene (5 bases). The CDR3 sequence is 15 residues long. Looked up from germline, CDR1 is KGHSH and CDR2 is LQKENI. The V end lost 4 bases, the J end lost 4 bases, and 17 bases lay between the germline ends. Using reference TRBV18 and TRBJ2-7 for the parts outside the CDR3, the full variable domain is NAGVMQNPRHLVRRRGQEARLRCSPMKGHSHVYWYRQLPEEGLKFMVYLQKENIIDESGMPKERFSAEFPKEGPSILRIQQVVRGDSAAYFCASSLPQLGQYEQYFGPGTRLTVT.

This chain connects TRBV4-3 to TRBJ1-2; a weak D match, TRBD1 (6 bases). Looked up from germline, CDR1 is LGHNA and CDR2 is YSLEER. This CDR3 is 14 amino acids long. Deletions cut 1 base from V and 3 bases from J, with 9 bases between. The CDR3 sequence: CASSQATGHYGYTF. The CDR3 nucleotides read TGCGCCAGCAGCCAAGCTACAGGGCACTATGGCTACACCTTC.

The chain has TRBV14 and TRBJ1-1, with TRBD1 as a possible D gene (6 bases). The V end was cut by 5 bases, the J end by 4 bases, with 20 bases between. Germline assignment: CDR1 SGHDN and CDR2 FVKESK. The CDR3 consists of 16 residues. The DNA of the CDR3 is TGTGCCAGCAGCAAAGGTCGGGGGGCCTTTTTCACTGAAGCTTTCTTT. This codes for CASSKGRGAFFTEAFF.

V usage is TRBV5-4 and J usage is TRBJ2-3; D unclear. Trimming removed 1 base at V and 4 bases at J, with 10 bases between. The CDR3 covers 14 residues. Germline values: CDR1 SGHNT, CDR2 YYREEE (reference sequence). CDR3: CASSLRSDSDTQYF. The CDR3 DNA is TGTGCCAGCAGCTTGAGGTCAGACTCAGATACGCAGTATTTT.

V gene TRBV5-6 combines with J gene TRBJ2-3, with TRBD2 matching 13 bases. After removal of 2 bases from V and 5 bases from J, the junction contained 11 bases not matched to a gene. The CDR3 has 18 amino acids. Germline loops: CDR1 SGHDT, CDR2 YYEEEE. The CDR3 protein is CASSLVTSGRKVEDTQYF. In nucleotides, the CDR3 is TGTGCCAGCAGCTTAGTGACTAGCGGGAGGAAGGTAGAAGATACGCAGTATTTT.